The 5 T cell receptor beta chains below were found in one sample sequenced in a study of cytomegalovirus exposure and HLA in healthy donors. The PCR made use of 60 Vbeta and 13 Jbeta primers. Produced via immunoSEQ multiplex PCR; TCRdb's table is partial and in-frame only. This table holds some 150,000 clones, almost 80% found once. The sequencing input was PBMCs. Receptors were obtained from a woman in her 30s in good health and CMV-seronegative.

The CDR3 protein is CASSQGLSEKLFF. The CDR3 coding sequence is TGTGCCAGCTCACAGGGGTTAAGTGAAAAACTGTTTTTT. The chain couples TRBV18 to TRBJ1-4, with D perhaps TRBD1 (5 bases). The CDR3 runs 13 residues. Germline lookup yields CDR1 KGHSH and CDR2 LQKENI. V lost 4 bases to trimming and J lost 7 bases, with 10 bases between them.

The rearrangement joins TRBV5-1 to TRBJ2-5; TRBD2 is a possible D gene (6 bases). The CDR3 is made up of 14 amino acids. Trimming stripped 4 bases from V and 5 bases from J, with 15 bases between. Germline V gene lookup returns CDR1 SGHRS and CDR2 YFSETQ. As DNA, the CDR3 is TGCGCCAGCAGCCCACCGGCCAGCGGGGAGACCCAGTACTTC. Translating gives CASSPPASGETQYF. Combining the CDR3 with reference TRBV5-1 and TRBJ2-5 gives the whole variable domain KAGVTQTPRYLIKTRGQQVTLSCSPISGHRSVSWYQQTPGQGLQFLFEYFSETQRNKGNFPGRFSGRQFSNSRSEMNVSTLELGDSALYLCASSPPASGETQYFGPGTRLLVL.

The chain joins TRBV9 to TRBJ1-1, with D maybe TRBD1 (5 bases). The CDR3 loop spans 13 amino acids. Trimming stripped 6 bases from V and 2 bases from J, with 11 bases between. CDR1 is SGDLS and CDR2 is YYNGEE in the germline V gene. The CDR3 DNA reads TGTGCCAGCAATAAGGGGTTTAACACTGAAGCTTTCTTT. Translation: CASNKGFNTEAFF.

This clone showed up just a few times. J is TRBJ2-1 and V is TRBV5-6; 12 bases align to TRBD1. V lost 3 bases and J lost 5; bases outside the gene matches: 12. This CDR3 is 18 amino acids long. Germline V lookup: CDR1 SGHDT, CDR2 YYEEEE. The DNA of the CDR3 is TGTGCCAGCAGCTGGGACAGGGGGCGAGCCAACCTTCACAATGAGCAGTTCTTC. This translates into CASSWDRGRANLHNEQFF.

The genes are TRBV5-1 and TRBJ1-1; TRBD1 matches at 8 bases. This CDR3 spans 15 amino acids. With V trimmed by 4 bases and J by 5 bases, 10 bases remained unmatched. CDR1 and CDR2 (germline): SGHRS, YFSETQ. The CDR3 sequence is CASSVSGQGVTEAFF. The CDR3 coding sequence is TGCGCCAGCAGCGTCTCTGGACAGGGCGTTACTGAAGCTTTCTTT.